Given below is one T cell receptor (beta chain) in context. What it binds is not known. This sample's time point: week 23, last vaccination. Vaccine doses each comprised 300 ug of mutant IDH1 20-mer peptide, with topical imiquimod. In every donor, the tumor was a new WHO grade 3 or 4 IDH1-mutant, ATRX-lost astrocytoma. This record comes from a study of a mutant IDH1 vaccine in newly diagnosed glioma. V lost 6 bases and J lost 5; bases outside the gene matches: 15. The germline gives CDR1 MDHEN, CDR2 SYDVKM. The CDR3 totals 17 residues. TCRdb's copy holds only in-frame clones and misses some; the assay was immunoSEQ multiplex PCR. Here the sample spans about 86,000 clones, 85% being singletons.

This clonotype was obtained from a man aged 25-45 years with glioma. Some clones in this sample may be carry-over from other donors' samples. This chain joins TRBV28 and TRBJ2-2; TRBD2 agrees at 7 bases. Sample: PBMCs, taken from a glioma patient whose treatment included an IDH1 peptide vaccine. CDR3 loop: CASSTLLRGSGTGELFF. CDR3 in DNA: TGTGCCAGCAGCACTTTATTGCGGGGGTCGGGGACCGGGGAGCTGTTTTTT. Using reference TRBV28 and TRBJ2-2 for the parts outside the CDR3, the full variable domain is DVKVTQSSRYLVKRTGEKVFLECVQDMDHENMFWYRQDPGLGLRLIYFSYDVKMKEKGDIPEGYSVSREKKERFSLILESASTNQTSMYLCASSTLLRGSGTGELFFGEGSRLTVL.